Listed below are T cell receptor beta chains from one sample, sequenced in a study of response to subunit inactivated influenza vaccine. Using its own MiXCR run on the RT-PCR reads, TCRdb lists one record per CDR3 protein. The table shows approximately 680,000 distinct CDR3 sequences, with 15% to 17% occurring only once. Sequencing used PBMCs from blood, obtained 11 to 12 days after vaccination. The receptors shown here come from a man between 45 and 60 years old who received an inactivated influenza vaccine. Both conserved end residues are part of each CDR3. The D gene is left open where the match is weak. Only part of the rows carry a size: once, few, many, or a class if the clone is expanded.

CDR3 DNA: TGTGCCAGCAGCTTAGCCCCCCGGGGGATCACAGATACGCAGTATTTT
CDR3 protein: CASSLAPRGITDTQYF
V gene: TRBV7-2
D gene: .
clone size: .
J gene: TRBJ2-3

CDR3 DNA: TGTGCCAGCAGCTTAGAGGGCAGGATCACAGATACGCAGTATTTT
CDR3 protein: CASSLEGRITDTQYF
V gene: TRBV7-9
D gene: .
clone size: .
J gene: TRBJ2-3

CDR3 DNA: TGTGCCAGCAGAGTTAATTCACCCCTCCACTTT
CDR3 protein: CASRVNSPLHF
V gene: TRBV2
D gene: .
clone size: .
J gene: TRBJ1-6

CDR3 DNA: TGTGCCAGCAGCTTAGGCCCACTAACGGAGCAGTTCTTC
CDR3 protein: CASSLGPLTEQFF
V gene: TRBV13
D gene: .
clone size: .
J gene: TRBJ2-1

CDR3 DNA: TGTGCCAGCAGCTTGGCCTCAAGGAGGGTAACCTACGAGCAGTACTTC
CDR3 protein: CASSLASRRVTYEQYF
V gene: TRBV5-6
D gene: .
clone size: few
J gene: TRBJ2-7

CDR3 DNA: TGCAGTACAGAGGAGGAGGGGGGCTCCTACAATGAGCAGTTCTTC
CDR3 protein: CSTEEEGGSYNEQFF
V gene: TRBV20-1
D gene: .
clone size: few
J gene: TRBJ2-1

CDR3 DNA: TGTGCCAGCAGCTTAGCAGTCCCCCAGGGTGGCAATGAGCAGTTCTTC
CDR3 protein: CASSLAVPQGGNEQFF
V gene: TRBV7-6
D gene: .
clone size: few
J gene: TRBJ2-1

CDR3 DNA: TGCGCCAGCAGCCCCCGGCAGGCTGGAACTGATGAGCAGTACTTC
CDR3 protein: CASSPRQAGTDEQYF
V gene: TRBV5-1
D gene: .
clone size: .
J gene: TRBJ2-7

CDR3 DNA: TGTGCCAGCAGCCAAGATAAGGCCGGGGGGGCTTACGAGCAGTACTTC
CDR3 protein: CASSQDKAGGAYEQYF
V gene: TRBV4-2
D gene: TRBD2
clone size: many
J gene: TRBJ2-7

CDR3 DNA: TGCGCCAGCAGCCACCGGGACAGGGGTCGGGATGAGCAGTTCTTC
CDR3 protein: CASSHRDRGRDEQFF
V gene: TRBV5-1
D gene: TRBD1
clone size: few
J gene: TRBJ2-1

CDR3 DNA: TGTGCCATCAGTGAGTCCGTGACCCAGCCCCAGCATTTT
CDR3 protein: CAISESVTQPQHF
V gene: TRBV10-3
D gene: .
clone size: many
J gene: TRBJ1-5

CDR3 DNA: TGTGCCAGCAGCCAAGAGCTGGAGTATACCTACGAGCAGTACTTC
CDR3 protein: CASSQELEYTYEQYF
V gene: TRBV4-2
D gene: .
clone size: .
J gene: TRBJ2-7

CDR3 DNA: TGTGCCAGCAGCCAAGTTGGAGGGCCTGGCTATGTTCAACCTAATGAGCAGTTCTTC
CDR3 protein: CASSQVGGPGYVQPNEQFF
V gene: TRBV3-1
D gene: .
clone size: .
J gene: TRBJ2-1

CDR3 DNA: TGTGCCATCAGTGAGTCGCGGGGAATCTATGGCTACACCTTC
CDR3 protein: CAISESRGIYGYTF
V gene: TRBV10-3
D gene: .
clone size: .
J gene: TRBJ1-2

CDR3 DNA: TGTGCCAGCAGCTTAACGGGGGCCGGTGTACAAGAGACCCAGTACTTC
CDR3 protein: CASSLTGAGVQETQYF
V gene: TRBV7-9
D gene: .
clone size: .
J gene: TRBJ2-5

CDR3 DNA: TGTGCCACCAGTGATGTTAGCGGGGGGAGCACAGATACGCAGTATTTT
CDR3 protein: CATSDVSGGSTDTQYF
V gene: TRBV24-1
D gene: TRBD2
clone size: .
J gene: TRBJ2-3

CDR3 DNA: TGCGCCAGCAGCCAAGCAGCAGGGGGGAACACCGGGGAGCTGTTTTTT
CDR3 protein: CASSQAAGGNTGELFF
V gene: TRBV4-3
D gene: TRBD1
clone size: .
J gene: TRBJ2-2

CDR3 DNA: TGTGCCAGCAGCTTAAGGGTCGGGACACGCGGGGGTACGCAGTATTTT
CDR3 protein: CASSLRVGTRGGTQYF
V gene: TRBV7-2
D gene: .
clone size: few
J gene: TRBJ2-3

CDR3 DNA: TGTGCCAGCAGCCAAGACCGGATCAATCAGCCCCAGCATTTT
CDR3 protein: CASSQDRINQPQHF
V gene: TRBV5-5
D gene: .
clone size: few
J gene: TRBJ1-5

CDR3 DNA: TGCAGCGTTGGAACAGGCGCAGGTTTTAGCTACACCTTC
CDR3 protein: CSVGTGAGFSYTF
V gene: TRBV29-1
D gene: .
clone size: .
J gene: TRBJ1-2

CDR3 DNA: TGTGCCAGCTCACCAAGGGCCAACAATCAGCCCCAGCATTTT
CDR3 protein: CASSPRANNQPQHF
V gene: TRBV18
D gene: .
clone size: .
J gene: TRBJ1-5

CDR3 DNA: TGTGCCAGCAGTTACCCATCGCTAGCGGGGAGTATCGGGGAGCTGTTTTTT
CDR3 protein: CASSYPSLAGSIGELFF
V gene: TRBV6-2/TRBV6-3
D gene: TRBD2
clone size: many
J gene: TRBJ2-2

CDR3 DNA: TGTGCCAGCAGGGGGGCTAGGGACTCCTACAATGAGCAGTTCTTC
CDR3 protein: CASRGARDSYNEQFF
V gene: TRBV6-2/TRBV6-3
D gene: .
clone size: many
J gene: TRBJ2-1

CDR3 DNA: TGTGCCAGCACCGGCCAGGGTTCCTATAATTCACCCCTCCACTTT
CDR3 protein: CASTGQGSYNSPLHF
V gene: TRBV28
D gene: .
clone size: .
J gene: TRBJ1-6

CDR3 DNA: TGTGCCAGCAGAAGGGGGTCGGGGACAGGCAATGAGCAGTTCTTC
CDR3 protein: CASRRGSGTGNEQFF
V gene: TRBV6-1
D gene: TRBD1
clone size: few
J gene: TRBJ2-1